A single sample is the source of the 2 T cell receptor beta chains below, sequenced in a study of T cell clonality in common variable immunodeficiency. The table came from immunoSEQ multiplex PCR; TCRdb's copy has only in-frame clones and leaves some out. The sample was found to contain approximately 51,000 clones, and every one recurs. The sample taken for sequencing was peripheral blood mononuclear cells. These TCRs come from a person between 18 and 70 years old in good health.

This clone has a count of ten or more. The read finishes 3 residues shy of the CDR3 end, and the germline J gene is used to complete it. This chain connects TRBV10-1 to TRBJ1-3; 9 bases are a match to TRBD1. Germline V lookup: CDR1 WNHNN, CDR2 SYGVQD (reference sequence). This CDR3 comprises 14 residues. Unmatched junction bases numbered 2, after V lost 6 bases and J lost 2 bases. The CDR3 is CASSGQGTGNTIYF. The sequenced CDR3 bases are TGCGCCAGCAGCGGACAGGGGACTGGAAACACC.

About this clone: The read stops 3 residues short of the end of the CDR3; the missing end is completed from the germline J gene. Different DNA sequences within this sample yield the same CDR3. The V call is TRBV5-1, the J call TRBJ2-5; 11 bases align to TRBD1. From germline, CDR1 is SGHRS and CDR2 YFSETQ. V lost 2 bases, J lost 5 bases, and 2 bases stayed unmatched. CDR3 length: 14 residues. The sequenced CDR3 bases are TGCGCCAGCAGCTTTGGACAGGGGGCGGAGACC. This encodes CASSFGQGAET. The entire CDR3 is CASSFGQGAETQYF. Together with reference TRBV5-1 and TRBJ2-5, the CDR3 gives the full variable domain: KAGVTQTPRYLIKTRGQQVTLSCSPISGHRSVSWYQQTPGQGLQFLFEYFSETQRNKGNFPGRFSGRQFSNSRSEMNVSTLELGDSALYLCASSFGQGAETQYFGPGTRLLVL.